This TCR beta chain was profiled in a study of early T cells in non-severe SARS-CoV-2 infection. The V segment lost 5 bases and the J segment 8 bases; nucleotides outside the gene matches: 8. CDR1 is MNHEY and CDR2 is SMNVEV in the germline V gene (reference sequence). CDR3 length: 15 residues. The library protocol tagged individual cDNA molecules with unique molecular identifiers. TCRdb independently ran MiXCR on the 5' RACE reads; one entry per CDR3 protein. The data hold around 49,000 distinct CDR3 sequences, with 11% observed a single time. Many counts were recorded for this clonotype. Sequenced input: whole blood. The chain has TRBV27 and TRBJ1-4, with 10 bases identical to TRBD1. The TCR sequence derives from an adult who was a healthcare worker with PCR-confirmed SARS-CoV-2 infection or an uninfected control (not recorded which). CDR3 in DNA: TGTGCCAGCAGTCCGACCGGGACAGGGGCGGAAAAACTGTTTTTT. Amino acid sequence: CASSPTGTGAEKLFF.